This record covers a single T cell receptor beta chain. No antigen is known for it. This could be a read error, since a much larger clone is one nucleotide away. This sample is part of a study of spatial heterogeneity in lung cancer. Study findings and constraints: Tumoral mutation counts were tracked by counts of expanded intratumoral alpha and beta TCRs.

Using its own MiXCR run on the 5' RACE reads, TCRdb lists one record per CDR3 protein. The sample yields some 6,700 distinct CDR3 sequences, about 14% seen once. Time point indicated: sample taken at primary tumor resection. There were around 72 donors, all of them untreated patients with early-stage non-small cell lung cancer. Unsorted samples of tumor, nontumor lung or frozen PBMC had their whole RNA sequenced. This CDR3 is 12 amino acids long. The germline V gene has CDR1 SGHAT and CDR2 FQNNGV. The chain joins TRBV11-2 to TRBJ2-2, with a tentative D call TRBD2 (5 bases). This TCR came from a male donor with early-stage non-small cell lung cancer. This specimen consisted of lung tumor tissue, obtained at surgery. The CDR3 is CASSPFPGEMFF. In DNA form, the CDR3 reads TGTGCCAGCAGTCCGTTCCCCGGGGAGATGTTTTTT.